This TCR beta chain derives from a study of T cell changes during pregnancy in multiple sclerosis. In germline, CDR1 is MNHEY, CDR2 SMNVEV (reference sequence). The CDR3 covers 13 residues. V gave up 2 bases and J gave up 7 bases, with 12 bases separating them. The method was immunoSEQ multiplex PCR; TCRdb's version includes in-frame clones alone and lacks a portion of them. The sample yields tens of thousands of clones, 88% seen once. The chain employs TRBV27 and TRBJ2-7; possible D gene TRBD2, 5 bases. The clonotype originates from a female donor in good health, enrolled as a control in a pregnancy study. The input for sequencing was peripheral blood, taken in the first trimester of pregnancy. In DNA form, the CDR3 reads TGTGCCAGCAGTTTAGGACTCTCCCGGGAGCAGTACTTC. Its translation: CASSLGLSREQYF.